This T cell receptor (beta chain) was found in a study of blood T cell repertoires in COVID-19 (dated by TCRdb to between 2020 and 2021). In the study overall: The collaborator samples originated in the United States, Italy and Spain and spanned the acute and convalescent phases of COVID-19. The material from the prospective study consisted of cDNA or gDNA derived from T cells, B-cell-depleted T cells, or PBMCs. The dataset comprised deeply sampled blood TCRbeta repertoires from subjects exposed to, actively infected with, or recovered from COVID-19. The repertoires were released in a freely available public database meant as a resource for research on the immune response to SARS-CoV-2. The samples were drawn from two sources: the first 160 participants of the ongoing ImmuneRACE study, and 950 to 1,500 subjects contributed by 6 global collaborators. A de-identified subject ID, COVID-19 status, age in years and sex were almost always included in the sample metadata. Where HLA class I and class II types were available, the types were taken from metadata supplied by the sample provider, not from assay-based typing. General study outcomes and caveats: How much clinical and demographic metadata was included differed by source and by participant, and the metadata was provided uncurated.

A word on this clone: Its antigen is currently not known. One base away there is no much larger clone; base qualities are not given.

TCRbeta CDR3 regions were amplified from genomic DNA using the immunoSEQ Assay, a bias-controlled multiplex PCR. From the authors' description of their analysis: The number of nucleated cells in each sample was estimated by amplification of reference gene primers within the assay. Sequence reads were collapsed and filtered to measure the absolute abundance of every unique TCRbeta CDR3 rearrangement. For each sample, productive Simpson clonality was calculated as the square root of Simpson's diversity index across productive rearrangements. As stored in TCRdb, this immuneACCESS dataset retains in-frame rearrangements with V and J assigned. A fraction of the clones does not appear; measured against another copy, unresolved V genes explain less than half of the discrepancy, and the remainder lacks a known reason. V, J and clone size reflect that table, while D and trimming were determined from the DNA. For this sample there are 200,000 or so clones; 65% to 85% appear just once. The ten top clones hold around 7% of the sample.

Participants in the prospective study were enrolled through a virtual design, were aged 18 to 89 years, and lived in about 25 United States geographic areas. To assign participants to cohorts, the prospective study relied on clinical history that participants themselves reported in a screening survey and a study questionnaire. ImmuneRACE Cohort 3 recovered participants were defined by two consecutive negative NP/OP PCR tests, healthcare professional clearance, or symptom resolution. Mobile phlebotomists in the prospective study collected whole blood, serum and a nasopharyngeal or oropharyngeal swab from every participant. Over an approximately two-month period, participants in the prospective study had the option of providing additional blood draws and questionnaires. Before DNA extraction, prospective study blood samples were shipped either frozen or at room temperature. The CDR3 has 15 amino acids, counting the end cysteine and phenylalanine. Kept here is only the CDR3 DNA, which spans 45 bases and is read in frame from base 1. The germline V gene provides CDR1 SNHLY and CDR2 FYNNEI. V gives up 9 bases and J gives up 0 bases, and the segment between their germline ends measures 15 bases.

This sequence uses TRBV2 and TRBJ1-3; a tentative D call is TRBD1 (6 bases match). Sample: PBMCs or T cells enriched from blood (not recorded which). This sequence originates from a man aged 35 to 55 who had recovered from COVID-19. The DNA sequence reads TGTGCCAGGGGGGGGCCGAACAGCTCTGGAAACACCATATATTTT. Translation gives CARGGPNSSGNTIYF.